The rows below give T cell receptor beta chains drawn from one sample of a study of post-analysis software for immune sequencing data. TCRdb processed the PCR reads anew with MiXCR; each CDR3 protein has one entry. The sample gives about 170,000 distinct CDR3 sequences, approximately 30% of which show up once; approximately 1.5% is in the top ten. Material for sequencing was blood. The source of these receptors is a girl aged 5 to 17 with multiple sclerosis. Each CDR3 is given with its conserved first and last residue. A D gene is named only where the DNA matches it firmly. Not all rows give a size; the values are once, few, many and, for expanded clones, a class.

v_call: TRBV28
clone_size: many
d_call: TRBD1
j_call: TRBJ1-2
cdr3_aa: CASSSQGADGYTF
cdr3_nt: TGTGCCAGCAGTTCGCAGGGGGCGGATGGCTACACCTTC

v_call: TRBV11-1
clone_size: NA
d_call: NA
j_call: TRBJ2-2
cdr3_aa: CASSSTGNTGERFF
cdr3_nt: TGTGCCAGCAGCTCTACCGGGAACACCGGGGAGCGGTTTTTT

v_call: TRBV5-1
clone_size: NA
d_call: TRBD2
j_call: TRBJ2-3
cdr3_aa: CASSFWGLEGDTQYF
cdr3_nt: TGCGCCAGCAGCTTTTGGGGACTAGAGGGCGATACGCAGTATTTT

v_call: TRBV4-1
clone_size: many
d_call: NA
j_call: TRBJ2-7
cdr3_aa: CASSQASNSLPSYEQYF
cdr3_nt: TGCGCCAGCAGCCAAGCATCCAACAGCCTACCATCCTACGAGCAGTACTTC

v_call: TRBV20-1
clone_size: many
d_call: TRBD2
j_call: TRBJ2-7
cdr3_aa: CSALAGVSRYEQYF
cdr3_nt: TGCAGCGCACTAGCGGGAGTATCTCGCTACGAGCAGTACTTC

v_call: TRBV29-1
clone_size: many
d_call: NA
j_call: TRBJ1-2
cdr3_aa: CSASGGGSDGYTF
cdr3_nt: TGCAGCGCTTCCGGAGGGGGTAGTGATGGCTACACCTTC

v_call: TRBV7-9
clone_size: NA
d_call: NA
j_call: TRBJ2-3
cdr3_aa: CAGDAPNTDTQYF
cdr3_nt: TGTGCCGGCGACGCGCCAAACACAGATACGCAGTATTTT

v_call: TRBV4-1
clone_size: NA
d_call: NA
j_call: TRBJ1-5
cdr3_aa: CASSQTSCQPQHF
cdr3_nt: TGCGCCAGCAGCCAAACCTCATGTCAGCCCCAGCATTTT

v_call: TRBV7-2
clone_size: many
d_call: TRBD2
j_call: TRBJ2-1
cdr3_aa: CASSDRTSGNNEQFF
cdr3_nt: TGTGCCAGCAGCGACAGGACTAGCGGTAACAATGAGCAGTTCTTC

v_call: TRBV7-2
clone_size: many
d_call: TRBD2
j_call: TRBJ2-1
cdr3_aa: CASRPPGLEYNEQFF
cdr3_nt: TGTGCCAGCAGGCCTCCGGGACTAGAGTACAATGAGCAGTTCTTC

v_call: TRBV12-3/TRBV12-4
clone_size: NA
d_call: TRBD1
j_call: TRBJ2-3
cdr3_aa: CASSPDRGVRTDAQYF
cdr3_nt: TGTGCCAGCAGTCCGGACAGGGGGGTGAGAACAGATGCGCAGTATTTT

v_call: TRBV4-1
clone_size: many
d_call: NA
j_call: TRBJ1-5
cdr3_aa: CASSQGRGARQWPQHF
cdr3_nt: TGCGCCAGCAGCCAAGGGAGGGGGGCGCGCCAGTGGCCCCAGCATTTT

v_call: TRBV6-1
clone_size: many
d_call: TRBD2
j_call: TRBJ2-7
cdr3_aa: CASSASGSSYEQYF
cdr3_nt: TGTGCCAGCAGCGCCAGCGGGAGCTCCTACGAGCAGTACTTC

v_call: TRBV5-1
clone_size: many
d_call: TRBD1
j_call: TRBJ2-5
cdr3_aa: CASRLVDRAWETQYF
cdr3_nt: TGCGCCAGCAGATTGGTAGACAGGGCCTGGGAGACCCAGTACTTC

v_call: TRBV10-2
clone_size: many
d_call: NA
j_call: TRBJ2-5
cdr3_aa: CASSDPRETQYF
cdr3_nt: TGCGCCAGCAGTGACCCCCGAGAGACCCAGTACTTC

v_call: TRBV7-2
clone_size: few
d_call: NA
j_call: TRBJ1-2
cdr3_aa: CASSSRSGAGCGYTF
cdr3_nt: TGTGCCAGCAGCTCAAGATCCGGGGCGGGCTGTGGCTACACCTTC

v_call: TRBV24-1
clone_size: NA
d_call: TRBD1
j_call: TRBJ1-2
cdr3_aa: CATSDSQGAPTF
cdr3_nt: TGTGCCACCAGTGATTCCCAGGGGGCACCCACCTTC

v_call: TRBV5-1
clone_size: many
d_call: NA
j_call: TRBJ2-7
cdr3_aa: CASSPRTETYEQYF
cdr3_nt: TGCGCCAGCAGCCCCAGGACAGAGACCTACGAGCAGTACTTC

v_call: TRBV25-1
clone_size: NA
d_call: NA
j_call: TRBJ1-1
cdr3_aa: CASSAFVVMVGGRIPTEAFF
cdr3_nt: TGTGCCAGCAGTGCTTTCGTAGTGATGGTAGGGGGGCGAATCCCCACTGAAGCTTTCTTT

v_call: TRBV4-2
clone_size: many
d_call: TRBD1
j_call: TRBJ1-2
cdr3_aa: CASSQVAGQGLYGYTF
cdr3_nt: TGTGCCAGCAGCCAGGTGGCGGGACAGGGACTCTATGGCTACACCTTC

v_call: TRBV27
clone_size: NA
d_call: NA
j_call: TRBJ1-6
cdr3_aa: CASSWTSRSPLHF
cdr3_nt: TGTGCCAGCAGTTGGACCTCTCGGTCACCCCTCCACTTT

v_call: TRBV11-2
clone_size: many
d_call: NA
j_call: TRBJ2-7
cdr3_aa: CASRPVRDPHEQYF
cdr3_nt: TGTGCCAGCAGACCCGTGCGGGACCCCCACGAGCAGTACTTC

v_call: TRBV2
clone_size: NA
d_call: NA
j_call: TRBJ2-5
cdr3_aa: CASSEDTTQETQYF
cdr3_nt: TGTGCCAGCAGTGAGGACACGACCCAAGAGACCCAGTACTTC

v_call: TRBV5-1
clone_size: many
d_call: NA
j_call: TRBJ1-5
cdr3_aa: CASSLEGSNQPQHF
cdr3_nt: TGCGCCAGCAGCTTGGAGGGTAGCAATCAGCCCCAGCATTTT

v_call: TRBV18
clone_size: NA
d_call: TRBD1
j_call: TRBJ2-1
cdr3_aa: CACSPGRGLGNEQFF
cdr3_nt: TGTGCCTGCTCACCGGGAAGGGGGCTGGGGAATGAGCAGTTCTTC

v_call: TRBV20-1
clone_size: many
d_call: NA
j_call: TRBJ2-1
cdr3_aa: CSEEGGENNEQFF
cdr3_nt: TGCAGTGAGGAGGGGGGGGAGAACAATGAGCAGTTCTTC

v_call: TRBV2
clone_size: few
d_call: NA
j_call: TRBJ2-4
cdr3_aa: CASSGSTTGREAKNIQYF
cdr3_nt: TGTGCCAGCAGTGGATCAACAACAGGCCGAGAGGCCAAAAACATTCAGTACTTC

v_call: TRBV29-1
clone_size: NA
d_call: TRBD2
j_call: TRBJ2-2
cdr3_aa: CSVNGVAGGYTGELFF
cdr3_nt: TGCAGCGTTAATGGGGTAGCGGGAGGGTACACCGGGGAGCTGTTTTTT

v_call: TRBV7-9
clone_size: NA
d_call: TRBD2
j_call: TRBJ2-1
cdr3_aa: CASSSEGGNEQFF
cdr3_nt: TGTGCCAGCAGCTCGGAGGGAGGGAATGAGCAGTTCTTC

v_call: TRBV20-1
clone_size: many
d_call: TRBD2
j_call: TRBJ2-1
cdr3_aa: CSALGTSGNEQFF
cdr3_nt: TGCAGTGCCCTTGGGACTAGCGGCAATGAGCAGTTCTTC

v_call: TRBV20-1
clone_size: few
d_call: NA
j_call: TRBJ2-1
cdr3_aa: CSARVAGDSSYNEQFF
cdr3_nt: TGCAGTGCTAGAGTGGCGGGGGACAGCTCCTACAATGAGCAGTTCTTC

v_call: TRBV2
clone_size: NA
d_call: NA
j_call: TRBJ1-5
cdr3_aa: CASSDQTGGNQPQHF
cdr3_nt: TGTGCCAGCAGCGACCAGACGGGAGGCAATCAGCCCCAGCATTTT

v_call: TRBV7-2
clone_size: few
d_call: NA
j_call: TRBJ2-1
cdr3_aa: CASSSLGADYNEQFF
cdr3_nt: TGTGCCAGCAGCTCCCTTGGCGCGGACTACAATGAGCAGTTCTTC

v_call: TRBV28
clone_size: NA
d_call: NA
j_call: TRBJ2-7
cdr3_aa: CASSTSGSFPSYEQYF
cdr3_nt: TGTGCCAGCAGTACGTCCGGCTCCTTTCCCTCCTACGAGCAGTACTTC

v_call: TRBV29-1
clone_size: NA
d_call: TRBD2
j_call: TRBJ2-7
cdr3_aa: CSVEILSGGPYEQYF
cdr3_nt: TGCAGCGTTGAAATACTATCGGGAGGACCGTACGAGCAGTACTTC

v_call: TRBV6-6
clone_size: NA
d_call: NA
j_call: TRBJ1-5
cdr3_aa: CASRQWNQPQHF
cdr3_nt: TGTGCCAGCAGACAGTGGAATCAGCCCCAGCATTTT

v_call: TRBV11-2
clone_size: many
d_call: TRBD1
j_call: TRBJ2-5
cdr3_aa: CASSPGTGKETQYF
cdr3_nt: TGTGCCAGCAGCCCCGGGACAGGGAAGGAGACCCAGTACTTC

v_call: TRBV12-3/TRBV12-4
clone_size: few
d_call: NA
j_call: TRBJ2-7
cdr3_aa: CASAVGGDYEQYF
cdr3_nt: TGTGCCAGCGCCGTCGGAGGCGACTACGAGCAGTACTTC

v_call: TRBV7-8
clone_size: many
d_call: NA
j_call: TRBJ2-7
cdr3_aa: CASSYRRRGRSYEQYF
cdr3_nt: TGTGCCAGCAGTTACCGTAGGAGGGGACGCTCCTACGAGCAGTACTTC

v_call: TRBV5-1
clone_size: many
d_call: TRBD1
j_call: TRBJ2-7
cdr3_aa: CASRTGTGVEQYF
cdr3_nt: TGCGCCAGCAGAACCGGGACAGGGGTAGAGCAGTACTTC

v_call: TRBV5-1
clone_size: NA
d_call: TRBD1
j_call: TRBJ2-2
cdr3_aa: CASSPFGGQEELFF
cdr3_nt: TGCGCCAGCAGCCCCTTTGGGGGACAGGAGGAGCTGTTTTTT

v_call: TRBV11-2
clone_size: few
d_call: NA
j_call: TRBJ1-2
cdr3_aa: CASSLSGVSYGYTF
cdr3_nt: TGTGCCAGCAGCTTATCAGGGGTATCCTATGGCTACACCTTC

v_call: TRBV7-2
clone_size: NA
d_call: TRBD1
j_call: TRBJ2-7
cdr3_aa: CASSFGTGSYEQYF
cdr3_nt: TGTGCCAGCAGCTTTGGGACAGGCTCCTACGAGCAGTACTTC

v_call: TRBV7-2
clone_size: few
d_call: TRBD1
j_call: TRBJ2-5
cdr3_aa: CASSSGGTGETQYF
cdr3_nt: TGTGCCAGCAGCTCCGGCGGGACAGGGGAGACCCAGTACTTC

v_call: TRBV24-1
clone_size: many
d_call: TRBD1
j_call: TRBJ2-7
cdr3_aa: CATSAWTGDEQYF
cdr3_nt: TGTGCCACCAGTGCCTGGACAGGCGACGAGCAGTACTTC

v_call: TRBV5-1
clone_size: NA
d_call: NA
j_call: TRBJ2-3
cdr3_aa: CASGPGTSTDTQYF
cdr3_nt: TGCGCCAGCGGCCCGGGGACCAGCACAGATACGCAGTATTTT

v_call: TRBV15
clone_size: many
d_call: TRBD1
j_call: TRBJ1-2
cdr3_aa: CATSRARGTDVQGGYTF
cdr3_nt: TGTGCCACCAGCAGGGCTCGGGGGACAGACGTCCAGGGTGGCTACACCTTC

v_call: TRBV20-1
clone_size: once
d_call: NA
j_call: TRBJ1-2
cdr3_aa: CSAGYRTAPYGYTF
cdr3_nt: TGCAGTGCTGGGTATCGGACGGCTCCCTATGGCTACACCTTC

v_call: TRBV5-1
clone_size: NA
d_call: TRBD2
j_call: TRBJ2-7
cdr3_aa: CASRLGLAVTYEQYF
cdr3_nt: TGCGCCAGCAGGCTGGGACTAGCGGTGACCTACGAGCAGTACTTC

v_call: TRBV29-1
clone_size: many
d_call: NA
j_call: TRBJ1-2
cdr3_aa: CSTLGDPGANYGYTF
cdr3_nt: TGCAGCACCCTGGGTGACCCCGGAGCTAACTATGGCTACACCTTC

v_call: TRBV20-1
clone_size: NA
d_call: NA
j_call: TRBJ2-1
cdr3_aa: CSAREGHVLYNEQFF
cdr3_nt: TGCAGTGCTAGAGAGGGGCACGTGCTCTACAATGAGCAGTTCTTC

v_call: TRBV27
clone_size: many
d_call: NA
j_call: TRBJ2-1
cdr3_aa: CASRQPYNEQFF
cdr3_nt: TGTGCCAGCAGACAGCCCTACAATGAGCAGTTCTTC

v_call: TRBV24-1
clone_size: few
d_call: NA
j_call: TRBJ2-2
cdr3_aa: CATSDLVLNTGELFF
cdr3_nt: TGTGCCACCAGTGATTTGGTTCTAAACACCGGGGAGCTGTTTTTT